Shown below are 10 T cell receptor beta chains from a single sample sequenced in a study of cytomegalovirus exposure and HLA in healthy donors. Use of 60 Vbeta and 13 Jbeta primers characterized the PCR. Generated by immunoSEQ multiplex PCR, the TCRdb table keeps only in-frame clones and is missing some. The sample holds about 120,000 clones, approximately 74% seen once. Input material: PBMCs. All receptors come from a woman in her 40s in good health and CMV-seropositive.

The CDR3 reads CASSWDSQETQYF. The CDR3 nucleotides are TGTGCCAGCAGTTGGGACAGCCAAGAGACCCAGTACTTC. V and J are TRBV9 and TRBJ2-5; 7 bases are shared with TRBD1. Germline-derived CDR1 and CDR2 are SGDLS and YYNGEE. The CDR3 runs to 13 residues. V lost 5 bases and J lost 1; bases outside the gene matches: 2.

J is TRBJ2-1 and V is TRBV13; 8 nucleotides align to TRBD2. CDR3 length: 15 residues. V shed 2 bases and J 4 bases; nucleotides not matched to a gene: 4. Looked up from germline, CDR1 is PRHDT and CDR2 is FYEKMQ (reference sequence). Written as DNA, the CDR3 is TGTGCCAGCAGCTTAACTGGGACTAGTTACAATGAGCAGTTCTTC. It is translated as CASSLTGTSYNEQFF.

The CDR3 is CSVEDRDLPYEQYF. For the CDR3, the DNA is TGCAGCGTTGAAGACCGGGATCTGCCCTACGAGCAGTACTTC. The V call is TRBV29-1, the J call TRBJ2-5; a weak D match, TRBD2 (5 bases). The J call could be wrong; TRBJ2-7 is a better fit for the DNA end. The germline V gene encodes CDR1 SQVTM and CDR2 ANQGSEA. The CDR3 covers 14 residues.

J is TRBJ2-5 and V is TRBV18; 7 bases map to TRBD1. V dropped 2 bases and J dropped 2; count of bases not matched to a gene: 2. CDR1 is KGHSH and CDR2 is LQKENI in the germline V gene. There are 14 residues in the CDR3. The CDR3 protein is CASSPDREQETQYF. The CDR3 bases are TGTGCCAGCTCACCAGACAGGGAACAAGAGACCCAGTACTTC.

V and J are TRBV25-1 and TRBJ1-5; D uncertain. In germline, CDR1 is MGHDK, CDR2 SYGVNS. The V gene lost 3 bases and the J gene lost 4 bases, with 13 bases spanning the gap. This CDR3 region has 15 residues. The chain's CDR3 is CASSEEGVPNQPQHF. DNA of the CDR3: TGTGCCAGCAGTGAGGAAGGAGTCCCGAATCAGCCCCAGCATTTT.

This clone showed up just a few times. The chain links TRBV2 to TRBJ2-5, with 11 bases identical to TRBD2. The J call may be in error: the DNA end matches TRBJ2-7 better. The V gene's germline CDR1 is SNHLY and CDR2 FYNNEI. The CDR3 extends over 13 amino acids. CDR3 sequence: CASRTSGAHEQYF. DNA of the CDR3: TGTGCCAGCAGGACTAGCGGGGCCCACGAGCAGTACTTC.

The chain combines TRBV2 with TRBJ2-5; a weak D match, TRBD2 (6 bases). This CDR3 comprises 17 residues. V lost 6 bases and J lost 4, with 24 bases in between. From germline, CDR1 is SNHLY and CDR2 FYNNEI. CDR3 amino acids: CASRNRIHPSAGETQYF. The DNA for the CDR3 is TGTGCCAGCAGGAACCGTATCCACCCTAGCGCTGGAGAGACCCAGTACTTC. Together with reference TRBV2 and TRBJ2-5, the CDR3 gives the full variable domain: EPEVTQTPSHQVTQMGQEVILRCVPISNHLYFYWYRQILGQKVEFLVSFYNNEISEKSEIFDDQFSVERPDGSNFTLKIRSTKLEDSAMYFCASRNRIHPSAGETQYFGPGTRLLVL.

This chain joins TRBV12-5 and TRBJ2-5; 15 bases are a match to TRBD2. The germline CDR1 and CDR2 sequences are LGHNT and FRNRAP. Unmatched junction bases numbered 5, after V lost 4 bases and J lost 5 bases. This CDR3 has 16 amino acids. In nucleotides, the CDR3 is TGTGCTAGTGGTTGGACTAGCGGGGGGGCAGGGGAGACCCAGTACTTC. Protein: CASGWTSGGAGETQYF.

The chain joins TRBV7-2 to TRBJ1-5, with a weak D call TRBD1 (6 bases). The V end was cut by 5 bases, the J end by 0 bases, with 11 bases between. Germline values: CDR1 SGHTA, CDR2 FQGNSA. This CDR3 has 15 amino acids. CDR3 sequence: CASSAGQLSNQPQHF. The CDR3 DNA follows: TGTGCCAGCAGCGCCGGACAGCTTAGCAATCAGCCCCAGCATTTT.

In the case of this clone: The junction shows a germline mismatch at one end, possibly a read error. This chain joins TRBV7-9 and TRBJ1-1; no reliable D call. CDR1 SEHNR and CDR2 FQNEAQ come from the germline V gene (reference sequence). The CDR3 is 14 residues long. This CDR3 is CSSSLDPGGAEAFF. In DNA, the CDR3 is TGTTCCAGCAGCTTAGATCCGGGCGGGGCTGAAGCTTTCTTT.